The source of this T cell receptor beta chain is a study of blood T cell repertoires in COVID-19. Overall study: Acute-phase and convalescent COVID-19 samples originated in the United States, Italy and Spain.

This CDR3 is 14 amino acids long. Trimming cost V 1 base and J 11 bases, with 17 bases left between them. Per the germline V gene, CDR1 is MGHRA and CDR2 is YSYEKL. The authors' processing: The assay estimated nucleated cells by amplifying reference gene primers. The table came from immunoSEQ multiplex PCR; TCRdb's copy has only in-frame clones and leaves some out. D and trimming were read from the DNA, whereas the V and J calls and clone size are those reported in that table. The repertoire holds a few hundred thousand clones, about 90% seen once, with approximately 12% in the top ten. This clone was seen just once.

The sequence was collected from a woman aged 25 to 45 with COVID-19, enrolled during active disease. The chain carries TRBV4-1 and TRBJ1-1; D is uncertain. Sequences were obtained from peripheral blood. The CDR3 bases are TGCGCCAGCAGCCAAGCTGGCACTCCAAGGGAGGCTTTCTTT. Translation gives CASSQAGTPREAFF.